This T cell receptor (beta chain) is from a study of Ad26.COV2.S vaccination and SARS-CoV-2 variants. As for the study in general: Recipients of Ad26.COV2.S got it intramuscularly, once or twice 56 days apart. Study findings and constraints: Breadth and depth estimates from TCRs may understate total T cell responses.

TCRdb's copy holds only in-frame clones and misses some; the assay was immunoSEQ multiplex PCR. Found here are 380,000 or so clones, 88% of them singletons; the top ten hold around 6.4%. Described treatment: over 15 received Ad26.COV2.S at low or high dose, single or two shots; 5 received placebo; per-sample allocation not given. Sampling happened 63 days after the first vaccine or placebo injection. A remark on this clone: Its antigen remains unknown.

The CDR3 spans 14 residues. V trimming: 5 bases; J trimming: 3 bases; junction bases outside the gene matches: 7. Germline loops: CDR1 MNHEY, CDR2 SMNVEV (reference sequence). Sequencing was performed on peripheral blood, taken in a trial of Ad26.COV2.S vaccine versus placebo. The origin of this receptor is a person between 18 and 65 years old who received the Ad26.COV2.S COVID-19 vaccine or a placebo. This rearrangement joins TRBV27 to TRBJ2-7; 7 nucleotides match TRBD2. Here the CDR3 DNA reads TGTGCCAGCAGTGTCCTAGCGGACCACTACGAGCAGTACTTC. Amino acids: CASSVLADHYEQYF.